This TCR beta chain came from a study of T cells in tuberculosis. As concerns this clone: The antigen remains undetermined.

Findings and caveats of the study: Classification accuracy was 75% to 90% (AUROC roughly 0.9) with the GMM-specific repertoire. Active tuberculosis alpha repertoires lay closer to GMM-specific TCRs than controls'. Shorter CDR3-alpha in active tuberculosis partly drove smaller distances.

The germline V gene has CDR1 SGHTA and CDR2 FQGNSA. J lost 6 bases, V lost 0 bases, and 3 bases had no gene match. CDR3 length equals 14 residues. Specified time point: new active TB diagnosis, blood taken before or within 7 days of starting treatment. The repertoire was sequenced with immunoSEQ multiplex PCR; TCRdb's copy has only in-frame clones and lacks some. The sample lists 35,000 to 45,000 clones; less than 95% were seen once. The sequenced sample was PBMCs, obtained at tuberculosis diagnosis. The TCR sequence derives from an adult with tuberculosis. The V call is TRBV7-2, the J call TRBJ1-2, with 8 bases that match TRBD1. In nucleotides, the CDR3 is TGTGCCAGCAGCTTAGCGGCCAGGGGGCATGGCTACACCTTC. As protein: CASSLAARGHGYTF.